These 25 T cell receptor beta chains originate from one sample sequenced in a study of beta chain bispecific antibodies for T cell cancers. Study-level results: Most targeted TRBV signal came from the leukemia cell line cells, not normal T cells.

One entry per CDR3 protein, called by TCRdb with MiXCR from the 5' RACE reads. The sample has about 20,000 distinct CDR3 sequences, under 3% seen once; the top ten hold about a third. Expansion lasted two to three days, with either anti-CD3 antibody OKT3 or CD3/CD28 beads. Their target antigens are unknown. Specimen: healthy donor T cells cultured with leukemia cells. The receptors derive from a human donor in good health. Some clones in this sample may be carry-over from other donors' samples.

This clonotype showed up many times. CDR3: CASICLDSGIWDYGYTF. CDR3 sequence (DNA): TGTGCCAGCATCTGTCTCGACTCAGGGATTTGGGACTATGGCTACACCTTC. The V call is TRBV2, the J call TRBJ1-2; the D gene is possibly TRBD1 (5 bases). Trimming took off 7 bases at V and 3 bases at J, with 24 bases between the two ends. Germline-derived CDR1 and CDR2 are SNHLY and FYNNEI. This CDR3 has 17 residues.

This clonotype was seen a handful of times. The rearrangement links TRBV6-1 to TRBJ1-1; D is unresolved. The CDR3 is made up of 16 amino acids. The germline CDR1 and CDR2 sequences are MNHNS and SASEGT. Trimming took 7 bases from V and 0 from J, leaving 18 bases between them. CDR3 nucleotides: TGTGCCAGCATTCCGGCTTTGTGGATGGTGAACACTGAAGCTTTCTTT. Amino acid sequence: CASIPALWMVNTEAFF.

This clonotype was observed at least ten times. The chain carries TRBV20-1 and TRBJ1-1, with D perhaps matching TRBD1 (5 bases). Germline V gene lookup returns CDR1 DFQATT and CDR2 SNEGSKA (reference sequence). Trimming removed 0 bases from V and 0 bases from J, with 8 bases in between. This CDR3 is 14 amino acids long. The DNA of the CDR3 is TGCAGTGCTAGAGATCCAGGGATGAACACTGAAGCTTTCTTT. It codes for CSARDPGMNTEAFF.

The chain is built from TRBV9 and TRBJ1-2; weak D call: TRBD1 (6 bases). V dropped 2 bases and J dropped 4 bases, with 15 bases sitting between them. The CDR3 runs 15 residues. CDR1 is SGDLS and CDR2 is YYNGEE in the germline V gene. CDR3 region: CASSVGFRGPYGYTF. The CDR3 coding sequence is TGTGCCAGCAGCGTTGGATTCAGGGGACCCTATGGCTACACCTTC.

There are many counts of this clonotype. This chain connects TRBV5-1 to TRBJ2-5; the D is unclear. The germline CDR1 and CDR2 sequences are SGHRS and YFSETQ. Trimming pared 1 base from V and 1 base from J, leaving 8 bases between. The CDR3 is made up of 14 amino acids. CDR3 in amino acids: CASSLWVFQETQYF. Here the CDR3 DNA reads TGCGCCAGCAGCTTGTGGGTGTTCCAAGAGACCCAGTACTTC.

Many counts were recorded for this clonotype. This chain connects TRBV5-1 to TRBJ2-3; D remains unclear. CDR3 length: 14 amino acids. The germline V gene has CDR1 SGHRS and CDR2 YFSETQ. Trimming left V 0 bases short and J 5 bases short, with 10 bases between. The CDR3 DNA reads TGCGCCAGCAGCTTGGTATCTCCGGAAGATACGCAGTATTTT. It codes for CASSLVSPEDTQYF.

This clonotype has ten or more counts. V usage is TRBV25-1 and J usage is TRBJ2-1; tentative D call: TRBD2 (7 bases). The CDR3 length is 13 residues. Germline V gives CDR1 MGHDK, CDR2 SYGVNS. V was cut by 7 bases and J by 6 bases, with 13 bases left in between. CDR3 sequence: CASKQGGGNEQFF. CDR3 nucleotide sequence: TGTGCCAGCAAACAGGGAGGGGGCAATGAGCAGTTCTTC. Together with reference TRBV25-1 and TRBJ2-1, the CDR3 gives the full variable domain: EADIYQTPRYLVIGTGKKITLECSQTMGHDKMYWYQQDPGMELHLIHYSYGVNSTEKGDLSSESTVSRIRTEHFPLTLESARPSHTSQYLCASKQGGGNEQFFGPGTRLTVL.

This clonotype was recorded at least ten times. The chain has TRBV27 and TRBJ1-1; D is unclear. V was clipped by 1 base and J by 5 bases, with 11 bases between them. The CDR3 has 14 amino acids. The germline V gene has CDR1 MNHEY and CDR2 SMNVEV (reference sequence). In nucleotides, the CDR3 is TGTGCCAGCAGTTTATGGGAAAGTGGGACTGAAGCTTTCTTT. It yields the protein CASSLWESGTEAFF.

This clonotype has ten or more counts. This chain connects TRBV6-5 to TRBJ2-1; 7 bases agree with TRBD1. CDR3 length equals 13 residues. J gave up 5 bases and V 7 bases, and 5 bases lay outside the gene matches. Germline V CDR1 and CDR2: MNHEY, SVGAGI. CDR3 bases: TGTGCCAGCACAACAGGGGATAACAATGAGCAGTTCTTC. Protein sequence: CASTTGDNNEQFF.

In its sample, this clonotype was seen many times. V gene TRBV28 combines with J gene TRBJ1-2; D may be TRBD1 (5 bases). Germline V gene data show CDR1 as MDHEN and CDR2 as SYDVKM. The CDR3 covers 15 residues. Trimming took off 6 bases at V and 7 bases at J, with 21 bases between the two ends. The CDR3 sequence: CASSATATGWSGYTF. The CDR3 DNA reads as TGTGCCAGCAGCGCGACTGCAACAGGTTGGAGTGGCTACACCTTC.

This clonotype occurred many times. J is TRBJ1-2 and V is TRBV6-2 or TRBV6-3; D is unclear. V lost 6 bases and J 5 bases, leaving 13 bases between the germline ends. Looked up from germline, CDR1 is MNHEY and CDR2 is SVGEGT. CDR3 length: 13 amino acids. The CDR3 region has the DNA TGTGCCAGCAGCCCGTCGGAGGGTTATGGCTACACCTTC. Its translation: CASSPSEGYGYTF.

Many counts were recorded for this clonotype. The chain couples TRBV10-3 to TRBJ1-5; D call uncertain. CDR1 is ENHRY and CDR2 is SYGVKD in the germline V gene. This CDR3 contains 12 residues. V lost 4 bases, J lost 4 bases, and 5 bases lay in between. For the CDR3, the DNA is TGTGCCATCAGTGCCGAGAATCAGCCCCAGCATTTT. Its protein is CAISAENQPQHF.

The sample holds many counts of this clonotype. In DNA form, the CDR3 reads TGTGCCAGCAGCACCACACAGACAGGGGCTGGAAACACCATATATTTT. This codes for CASSTTQTGAGNTIYF. This chain uses TRBV7-6 with TRBJ1-3; 8 bases match TRBD1. CDR1 SGHVS and CDR2 FNYEAQ come from the germline V gene. The CDR3 runs 16 residues. J lost 2 bases, V lost 5 bases, and 8 bases had no gene match.

This clonotype was counted only a few times. The V and J genes are TRBV12-3 or TRBV12-4 and TRBJ2-2, with 13 positions matching TRBD2. CDR3 length equals 17 residues. V gave up 5 bases and J gave up 1 base; unmatched junction bases: 4. As DNA, the CDR3 is TGTGCCAGCAGTAAGGGACTAGCGGGGATGAACACCGGGGAGCTGTTTTTT. This codes for CASSKGLAGMNTGELFF.

This clonotype was seen repeatedly, ten times or more. The rearrangement links TRBV18 to TRBJ1-1; 10 nucleotides line up with TRBD1. V shed 4 bases, J shed 0 bases, and the junction held 5 bases outside the gene matches. Germline V lookup: CDR1 KGHSH, CDR2 LQKENI. This CDR3 is built from 16 residues. CDR3: CASSLGQGTMNTEAFF. As DNA, the CDR3 is TGTGCCAGCTCACTGGGACAGGGGACTATGAACACTGAAGCTTTCTTT.

By share, this clonotype ranks as medium-sized (0.01 to 0.1%). V usage is TRBV5-5 and J usage is TRBJ2-5; D perhaps matches TRBD2 (7 bases). This CDR3 is built from 15 residues. The ends were cut back, 0 bases at V and 5 bases at J, with 14 bases in the middle. Germline assignment: CDR1 SGHKS and CDR2 YYEKEE (reference sequence). For the CDR3, the DNA is TGTGCCAGCAGCTTGGAACGGGGGGCGAGGGAGACCCAGTACTTC. Its protein product is CASSLERGARETQYF.

The V call is TRBV5-6, the J call TRBJ1-6; D unresolved. Germline V gene sequence: CDR1 SGHDT, CDR2 YYEEEE. V shed 1 base and J shed 8 bases, with 7 bases lying between them. The CDR3 covers 13 residues. CDR3 bases: TGTGCCAGCAGCTTGCTCCCGGATTCACCCCTCCACTTT. Translation gives CASSLLPDSPLHF.

This clonotype has at least ten counts. The V and J genes are TRBV9 and TRBJ2-5; D unclear. V was shortened by 4 bases and J by 0 bases, with 7 bases between the two germline ends. Germline-derived CDR1 and CDR2 are SGDLS and YYNGEE. This CDR3 region has 13 residues. CDR3 in DNA: TGTGCCAGCAGCCCCCCTTACCAAGAGACCCAGTACTTC. Encoded protein: CASSPPYQETQYF.

This clonotype showed up many times. The chain uses TRBV6-5 and TRBJ2-1, with 13 bases fitting TRBD2. The CDR3 extends over 17 amino acids. The J segment lost 4 bases and the V segment lost 6 bases, leaving 9 bases of the junction unmatched. Germline V gives CDR1 MNHEY, CDR2 SVGAGI. CDR3 DNA: TGTGCCAGCAGCTCTCGACTAGCGGGGGGTCAGTACAATGAGCAGTTCTTC. Its protein is CASSSRLAGGQYNEQFF.

This clonotype showed up many times. This sequence joins TRBV9 and TRBJ1-1; no reliable D call. The CDR3 extends over 14 amino acids. Germline assignment: CDR1 SGDLS and CDR2 YYNGEE. V lost 4 bases and J 7 bases, leaving 17 bases between the germline ends. The CDR3: CASSPPGAPYEAFF. CDR3 in DNA: TGTGCCAGCAGCCCTCCAGGCGCCCCCTATGAAGCTTTCTTT.

At least ten counts were recorded for this clonotype. The chain is built from TRBV2 and TRBJ2-7; D is perhaps TRBD1 or TRBD2 (5 bases each). This CDR3 is 15 amino acids long. Germline V CDR1 and CDR2: SNHLY, FYNNEI. V lost 8 bases, J lost 4 bases, and 21 bases lay in between. The DNA of the CDR3 is TGTGCCAGCGTCGGGCGCGAGGGGACGGAGTACGAGCAGTACTTC. As protein: CASVGREGTEYEQYF. The variable domain in full, with the rest retrieved from reference TRBV2 and TRBJ2-7, is EPEVTQTPSHQVTQMGQEVILRCVPISNHLYFYWYRQILGQKVEFLVSFYNNEISEKSEIFDDQFSVERPDGSNFTLKIRSTKLEDSAMYFCASVGREGTEYEQYFGPGTRLTVT.

In this sample, this clonotype turned up many times. The V gene is TRBV15, the J gene TRBJ1-1, with D possibly being TRBD1 (6 bases). Trimming cost V 3 bases and J 8 bases, with 7 bases left between them. CDR1 is LNHNV, CDR2 YYDKDF, per germline (reference sequence). The CDR3 is made up of 11 amino acids. This CDR3 is CATSRGAEAFF. In DNA, the CDR3 is TGTGCCACCAGCAGGGGGGCCGAAGCTTTCTTT.

This clonotype has only a few counts. The chain links TRBV5-8 to TRBJ2-5; perhaps D is TRBD1 or TRBD2 (5 bases each). Trimming cost V 2 bases and J 4 bases, with 12 bases left between them. This CDR3 is built from 14 residues. Germline V gives CDR1 SGHTS, CDR2 YDEGEE. The CDR3 DNA follows: TGTGCCAGCAGCTTTGTACTTGGGGGAGAGACCCAGTACTTC. Encoded protein: CASSFVLGGETQYF.

The chain uses TRBV15 and TRBJ2-3, with TRBD2 matching 9 bases. The germline V gene encodes CDR1 LNHNV and CDR2 YYDKDF (reference sequence). This CDR3 is 15 amino acids long. The ends lost 2 bases at V and 3 bases at J; junction bases unmatched: 3. The CDR3 bases are TGTGCCACCAGCAGACGACTAGCGGAAACAGATACGCAGTATTTT. It specifies CATSRRLAETDTQYF.

CDR3 coding DNA: TGCAGCGTTGAGGGGCTCTCCTACGAGCAGTACTTC. Its translation is CSVEGLSYEQYF. V and J are TRBV29-1 and TRBJ2-7, with TRBD1 as a possible D gene (5 bases). Trimming removed 3 bases from V and 0 bases from J, with 6 bases in between. Germline values: CDR1 SQVTM, CDR2 ANQGSEA. The CDR3 spans 12 residues.